The 8 T cell receptor beta chains below were found in one sample sequenced in a study of cytomegalovirus exposure and HLA in healthy donors. The protocol was immunoSEQ multiplex PCR, while the TCRdb copy is restricted to in-frame clones and leaves out a portion. Of tens of thousands of clones listed, around 95% are singletons. Specimen: PBMCs. The receptors were sampled from a woman aged 18-29 years in good health and CMV-seronegative.

The chain has TRBV9 and TRBJ1-3, with D possibly TRBD1 on 6 matching bases. The germline V gene has CDR1 SGDLS and CDR2 YYNGEE. The CDR3 loop spans 14 amino acids. Trimming cost V 3 bases and J 1 base, with 8 bases left between them. CDR3 DNA: TGTGCCAGCAGCGGAGGGGGATCTGGAAACACCATATATTTT. Translation gives CASSGGGSGNTIYF.

The chain joins TRBV7-2 to TRBJ2-3; the match to TRBD2 covers 11 bases. Trimming at V came to 2 bases and at J to 1 base, leaving 2 bases not matched to a gene. The CDR3 totals 16 residues. Per germline, CDR1 SGHTA and CDR2 FQGNSA. The CDR3 protein is CASSLKTSGGTDTQYF. The CDR3 DNA reads TGTGCCAGCAGCTTAAAGACTAGCGGGGGCACAGATACGCAGTATTTT.

This chain joins TRBV7-6 and TRBJ2-7; D remains ambiguous. The CDR3 contains 12 residues. Germline V gene data show CDR1 as SGHVS and CDR2 as FNYEAQ. V dropped 0 bases and J dropped 6 bases, with 6 bases sitting between them. The CDR3 sequence: CASSLAIGEQYF. CDR3 DNA: TGTGCCAGCAGCTTAGCGATCGGCGAGCAGTACTTC.

The V and J genes are TRBV4-3 and TRBJ2-3; unclear D gene. The V gene's germline CDR1 is LGHNA and CDR2 YSLEER. Trimming removed 0 bases from V and 0 bases from J, with 16 bases in between. The CDR3 contains 18 residues. The CDR3 region is CASSQDAAGGSSTDTQYF. The CDR3 nucleotides read TGCGCCAGCAGCCAAGATGCCGCCGGCGGCTCTAGCACAGATACGCAGTATTTT.

The gene calls are TRBV19 and TRBJ1-1; 11 bases agree with TRBD1. J gave up 5 bases and V 11 bases, and 4 bases lay outside the gene matches. CDR3 length equals 12 residues. Germline loops: CDR1 LNHDA, CDR2 SQIVND (reference sequence). The CDR3 DNA reads as TGTGCCTCTGGGACAGGGGGGACTGAAGCTTTCTTT. Its protein is CASGTGGTEAFF.

The rearrangement links TRBV15 to TRBJ1-5; no firm D call. V lost 2 bases, J lost 4 bases, and 6 bases lay in between. Germline loops: CDR1 LNHNV, CDR2 YYDKDF (reference sequence). CDR3 length: 13 residues. The CDR3 DNA follows: TGTGCCACCAGCAGATTGACTAATCAGCCCCAGCATTTT. Encoded protein: CATSRLTNQPQHF.

The rearrangement joins TRBV27 to TRBJ2-5; 7 nucleotides agree with TRBD1. The length of the CDR3 is 13 residues. Germline V gives CDR1 MNHEY, CDR2 SMNVEV (reference sequence). The V segment lost 7 bases and the J segment 2 bases; nucleotides outside the gene matches: 4. Here the CDR3 DNA reads TGTGCCAGCAATCGACAGGGACAAGAGACCCAGTACTTC. It encodes CASNRQGQETQYF.

The J gene is TRBJ1-2, the V gene TRBV9; tentative D call: TRBD1 (6 bases). Trimming removed 0 bases from V and 7 bases from J, with 16 bases in between. The CDR3 spans 15 residues. Germline V gene lookup returns CDR1 SGDLS and CDR2 YYNGEE. Here the CDR3 DNA reads TGTGCCAGCAGCGTAGCAGGCAGGGGCGAGGGTGGCTACACCTTC. It is translated as CASSVAGRGEGGYTF.